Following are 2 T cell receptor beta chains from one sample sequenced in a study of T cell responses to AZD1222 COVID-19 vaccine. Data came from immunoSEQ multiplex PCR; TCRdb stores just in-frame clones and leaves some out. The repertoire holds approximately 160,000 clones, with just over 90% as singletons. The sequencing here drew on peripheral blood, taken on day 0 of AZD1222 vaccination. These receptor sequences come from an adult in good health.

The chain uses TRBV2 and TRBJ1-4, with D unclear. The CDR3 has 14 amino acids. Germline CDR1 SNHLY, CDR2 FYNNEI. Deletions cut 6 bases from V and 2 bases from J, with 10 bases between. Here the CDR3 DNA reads TGTGCCAGCAGCCCTCAGTCCACTAATGAAAAACTGTTTTTT. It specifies CASSPQSTNEKLFF. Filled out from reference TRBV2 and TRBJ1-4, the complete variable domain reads EPEVTQTPSHQVTQMGQEVILRCVPISNHLYFYWYRQILGQKVEFLVSFYNNEISEKSEIFDDQFSVERPDGSNFTLKIRSTKLEDSAMYFCASSPQSTNEKLFFGSGTQLSVL.

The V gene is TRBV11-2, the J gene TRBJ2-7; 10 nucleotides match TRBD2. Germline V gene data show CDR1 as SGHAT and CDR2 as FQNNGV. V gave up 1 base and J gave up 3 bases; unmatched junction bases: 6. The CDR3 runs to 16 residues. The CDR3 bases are TGTGCCAGCAGCTTAGTTGTTAGCGGGGGGATCTACGAGCAGTACTTC. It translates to CASSLVVSGGIYEQYF. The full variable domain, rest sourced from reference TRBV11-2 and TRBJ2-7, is EAGVAQSPRYKIIEKRQSVAFWCNPISGHATLYWYQQILGQGPKLLIQFQNNGVVDDSQLPKDRFSAERLKGVDSTLKIQPAKLEDSAVYLCASSLVVSGGIYEQYFGPGTRLTVT.